This paragraph reports one TCR beta chain. Its target is not known. These data belong to a study of radiation and T cells in renal cell carcinoma. General study points: From baseline, blood top tumor clonotypes peaked at 2 weeks post-radiation. Without pretreatment biopsies, baseline tumor clonotype presence was undetermined.

The germline V and J ends were trimmed by 2 bases and 4 bases, with 14 bases remaining between them. The CDR3 sequence is 16 residues long. Germline CDR1 reads MNHEY; CDR2 reads SMNVEV (reference sequence). Profiling relied on immunoSEQ multiplex PCR, and the TCRdb table lists in-frame clones only, not all of them. The sample carries some 80,000 clones, around four fifths recorded once. Time point denoted: blood 4 weeks post-SBRT, at nephrectomy. The treatment is: 15 Gy SBRT to primary tumor, nephrectomy 4 weeks later. Nephrectomy followed 15 Gy stereotactic body radiation by 4 weeks. Blood was sampled at baseline, 2 weeks and 4 weeks after SBRT.

The sequence was collected from a woman between 55 and 75 years old with renal cell carcinoma. The chain uses TRBV27 and TRBJ2-2; D is uncertain. Sequencing used blood, obtained from a patient whose treatment included radiotherapy and nephrectomy. The CDR3: CASSLRQDRFTGELFF. The CDR3 DNA reads TGTGCCAGCAGTTTACGGCAGGATCGTTTCACCGGGGAGCTGTTTTTT.